Listed below are T cell receptor beta chains from one sample, sequenced in a study of OX40 agonist ivuxolimab in advanced cancers. TCRdb's copy holds only in-frame clones and misses some; the assay was immunoSEQ multiplex PCR. The sample records about 73,000 clones, about 87% being singletons. Sequencing was performed on CD4+ or CD8+ T cells sorted from blood, taken in a trial of the OX40 agonist ivuxolimab. These receptors were taken from an adult with an advanced solid tumor such as melanoma, head and neck, liver or kidney cancer. CDR3s leave out the opening cysteine and the closing phenylalanine or tryptophan. Clone size appears in some rows only: once, few, many, or a class for an expanded clone.

cdr3_aa j_call clone_size v_call
ATSREAPGQLYLEAF TRBJ1-1 NA TRBV15
ASSKGEGRSETQY TRBJ2-5 NA TRBV21-1
ASSYSQDRTYEQY TRBJ2-7 NA TRBV6-5
ASSDTGPADTQY TRBJ2-3 NA TRBV25-1
ASSQVPGGGNQPQH TRBJ1-5 NA TRBV4-1
SVEGADTQY TRBJ2-3 NA TRBV29-1
APGTGDYEQY NA NA TRBV5-1
ASSSTVLAGGGTDTQY TRBJ2-3 few TRBV5-1
ASSLGGLAGARVGNEQF TRBJ2-1 NA TRBV5-4
ASRQLSGSGYT TRBJ1-2 NA TRBV4-1
ASSSGQAGQY TRBJ2-7 few TRBV7-9
ASSLGQGGSGELF TRBJ2-2 NA TRBV7-6
ASSPRPGQGKESTDTQY TRBJ2-3 NA TRBV18
ASKARGPYEQY TRBJ2-7 NA TRBV6-5
ASRGGVEQPQH TRBJ1-5 few TRBV2
ASSPQDGYNEQF TRBJ2-1 few TRBV5-4
ASSLYAPGANVLT TRBJ2-6 NA TRBV5-6
ASSASGSTYEQY TRBJ2-7 NA TRBV10-1
ASSPERANVLT TRBJ2-6 NA TRBV18
ASSEAAPSGANVLT TRBJ2-6 NA TRBV10-1
ASSPIRYSPLH TRBJ1-6 NA TRBV27
ASSRGDQPQH TRBJ1-5 NA TRBV6-1
ASRAGVITDTQY TRBJ2-3 NA TRBV2
ASSFPLGELF TRBJ2-2 NA TRBV7-9
ASSSRQDLYNEQF TRBJ2-1 NA TRBV7-9
ASSLGTAYEQY TRBJ2-7 NA TRBV7-2
AWSVLRVYNEQF TRBJ2-1 NA TRBV30
ASSSGWLNTEAF TRBJ1-1 NA TRBV9
ASLEAGGGADTQY TRBJ2-3 NA TRBV2
ASSIPGQFGNTIY TRBJ1-3 NA TRBV27
ACRTDLGYEQF TRBJ2-1 NA TRBV30